Sequencing of this T cell receptor beta chain was carried out in a study of blood T cell repertoires in COVID-19. At the level of the study: The cDNA or gDNA used as material had been derived from T cells, B-cell-depleted T cells, or PBMCs.

Study processing details: Amplification with reference gene primers provided the estimates of nucleated cell counts. Method: immunoSEQ multiplex PCR; TCRdb's copy keeps in-frame clones and lacks some. V, J and clone size were drawn from that table, and D and trimming were deduced from the DNA. This sample yields around 430,000 clones, of which around nine tenths are seen a single time; roughly 9.4% belongs to the top ten. The CDR3 contains 15 residues. The V end lost 0 bases, the J end lost 0 bases, and 8 bases lay between the germline ends. Germline V gene lookup returns CDR1 MGHRA and CDR2 YSYEKL. Participants were aged roughly 18 to 89 years from about 25 US areas. Cohort 3 recovered donors had two negative PCRs, clearance, or symptom resolution.

The J gene is TRBJ2-5, the V gene TRBV4-1; D is unclear. What was sequenced was PBMCs or T cells enriched from blood (not recorded which). The origin of this receptor is a woman between 50 and 59 years old who had recovered from COVID-19. The CDR3 protein is CASSQDVSYQETQYF. DNA for the CDR3: TGCGCCAGCAGCCAAGATGTTAGCTACCAAGAGACCCAGTACTTC.